This entry lists 12 T cell receptor beta chains sequenced from one sample in a study of blood T cell repertoires in COVID-19. The data were produced by immunoSEQ multiplex PCR, yet TCRdb's version contains in-frame clones alone and is incomplete. The sample contains some 320,000 clones, over 85% of which appear only once. Sample: PBMCs or T cells enriched from blood (not recorded which). These receptors all stem from a man in his 60s who had recovered from COVID-19.

The rearrangement joins TRBV3-1 (or the pseudogene TRBV3-2) to TRBJ2-5; the D is unclear. V was trimmed by 2 bases and J by 6 bases, leaving 13 bases between them. The CDR3 contains 14 residues. The V gene's germline CDR1 is LGHDT and CDR2 YNNKEL (reference sequence). CDR3 nucleotides: TGTGCCAGCAGCCAATTTTACGTCGCGAAGACCCAGTACTTC. Its protein is CASSQFYVAKTQYF.

The J gene is TRBJ1-4, the V gene TRBV7-9; unclear D gene. Looked up from germline, CDR1 is SEHNR and CDR2 is FQNEAQ (reference sequence). There are 13 residues in the CDR3. Trimming pared 1 base from V and 7 bases from J, leaving 7 bases between. The CDR3 DNA reads TGTGCCAGCAGCTTAGGTAGCAGTGAAAAACTGTTTTTT. It is translated as CASSLGSSEKLFF.

The chain carries TRBV7-9 and TRBJ2-7, with 13 nucleotides matching TRBD2. Germline V CDR1 and CDR2: SEHNR, FQNEAQ (reference sequence). CDR3 length equals 16 residues. The V segment lost 6 bases and the J segment 1 base; nucleotides outside the gene matches: 6. As DNA, the CDR3 is TGTGCCAGCAGGCAAGGACTAGCGGGAGAATCCTACGAGCAGTACTTC. It codes for CASRQGLAGESYEQYF.

The rearrangement uses TRBV4-3 and TRBJ1-3, with 8 nucleotides matching TRBD1. The CDR3 has 17 amino acids. After removal of 3 bases from V and 3 bases from J, the junction contained 10 bases not matched to a gene. Germline assignment: CDR1 LGHNA and CDR2 YSLEER. The CDR3: CASSHHGQGSSGNTIYF. CDR3 DNA: TGCGCCAGCAGCCACCACGGACAGGGATCGAGTGGAAACACCATATATTTT.

V is TRBV5-1 and J is TRBJ2-3; 7 bases align to TRBD2. Germline lookup yields CDR1 SGHRS and CDR2 YFSETQ. Unmatched junction bases numbered 5, after V lost 0 bases and J lost 1 base. This CDR3 is 16 amino acids long. In DNA, the CDR3 is TGCGCCAGCAGCTTGGCAGCGGGGAGAGGCACAGATACGCAGTATTTT. Translated: CASSLAAGRGTDTQYF.

CDR3 protein: CASSLTGHLNTEAFF. The CDR3 region has the DNA TGTGCCAGCAGCTTAACGGGCCATTTGAACACTGAAGCTTTCTTT. The chain couples TRBV7-3 to TRBJ1-1, with unresolved D. Germline CDR1 SGHTA, CDR2 FQGTGA. This CDR3 spans 15 amino acids. V gave up 0 bases and J gave up 0 bases, with 8 bases separating them.

The chain recombines TRBV2 with TRBJ1-1; 9 bases are a match to TRBD1. CDR3 length: 15 amino acids. Losses at the gene ends were 10 bases for V and 3 bases for J; bases not matched to a gene: 12. Germline CDR1 and CDR2: SNHLY and FYNNEI. DNA for the CDR3: TGTGCCACGGCGAGACAGGGGGTGTGGGACACTGAAGCTTTCTTT. This codes for CATARQGVWDTEAFF.

This rearrangement joins TRBV6-1 to TRBJ1-2; D gene uncertain. Germline lookup yields CDR1 MNHNS and CDR2 SASEGT. The V end was cut by 3 bases, the J end by 6 bases, with 11 bases between. The CDR3 consists of 13 residues. CDR3 nucleotide sequence: TGTGCCAGCAGTGATTTTTCACAGAATGGCTACACCTTC. Encoded protein: CASSDFSQNGYTF.

V gene TRBV15 combines with J gene TRBJ1-2; TRBD1 aligns across 7 bases. Germline CDR1 and CDR2: LNHNV and YYDKDF (reference sequence). The CDR3 consists of 13 residues. J lost 10 bases, V lost 3 bases, and 8 bases had no gene match. CDR3 sequence: CATSSGRDRYYTF. In DNA, the CDR3 is TGTGCCACCAGCAGCGGGAGGGACAGATACTACACCTTC.

This chain uses TRBV5-1 with TRBJ2-7; the match to TRBD1 covers 7 bases. The CDR3 is 15 amino acids. CDR1 SGHRS and CDR2 YFSETQ come from the germline V gene. The trim removed 4 bases at V and 2 bases at J, leaving 9 bases unmatched. CDR3 coding DNA: TGCGCCAGCAGCCTACAAGGGGGACAGACCTACGAGCAGTACTTC. This translates into CASSLQGGQTYEQYF.

V gene TRBV9 combines with J gene TRBJ1-6, with TRBD1 matching over 9 bases. The germline CDR1 and CDR2 sequences are SGDLS and YYNGEE. With V trimmed by 3 bases and J by 13 bases, 14 bases remained unmatched. The CDR3 sequence is 16 residues long. The CDR3 nucleotides are TGTGCCAGCAGCGGTGGGACAGGGAGGAATTTTAGTCCCCTCCACTTT. Translated, it gives CASSGGTGRNFSPLHF. Full variable domain (missing parts from reference TRBV9 and TRBJ1-6): DSGVTQTPKHLITATGQRVTLRCSPRSGDLSVYWYQQSLDQGLQFLIQYYNGEERAKGNILERFSAQQFPDLHSELNLSSLELGDSALYFCASSGGTGRNFSPLHFGNGTRLTVT.

The chain employs TRBV4-1 and TRBJ1-2; D is unresolved. Looked up from germline, CDR1 is MGHRA and CDR2 is YSYEKL. The CDR3 is 13 residues long. V lost 4 bases, J lost 3 bases, and 9 bases lay in between. The CDR3 spells CASSLTEYYGYTF. The CDR3 DNA reads as TGCGCCAGCAGCCTGACGGAGTACTATGGCTACACCTTC.